This T cell receptor (beta chain) was obtained from a study of T cells in Graves' hyperthyroidism and ophthalmopathy. For the study at large: Upon initial diagnosis and before any treatment, peripheral blood was collected.

Regarding the study as a whole: Blood samples included most of the expanded thyroid clonotypes exceeding 0.001.

Amplification yielded TCR beta CDR3 regions, with RNA transcripts as the source. First-round RT-PCR of the TCR CDR3 relied on the HTBI primer set. MiXCR was run by TCRdb on the multiplex PCR reads, yielding one entry per CDR3 protein. The repertoire holds 200,000 to 250,000 distinct CDR3 sequences, with 15% to 20% as singletons. This clonotype was seen only once. The antigen remains undetermined. The conserved phenylalanine or tryptophan is not found at the CDR3 terminus, so this likely reflects a read error. Germline V CDR1 and CDR2: DFQATT, SNEGSKA (reference sequence). Trimming left V 1 base short and J 0 bases short, with 7 bases between. The CDR3 length is 14 residues.

The chain uses TRBV20-1 and TRBJ2-1; no clear D gene. Sample: blood. The source of this sequence is a man aged 50-59 years with Graves' hyperthyroidism. CDR3 amino acids: CSARVSGSYNEQFL. The CDR3 DNA follows: TGCAGTGCTAGAGTATCAGGCTCCTACAATGAGCAGTTCCTC.